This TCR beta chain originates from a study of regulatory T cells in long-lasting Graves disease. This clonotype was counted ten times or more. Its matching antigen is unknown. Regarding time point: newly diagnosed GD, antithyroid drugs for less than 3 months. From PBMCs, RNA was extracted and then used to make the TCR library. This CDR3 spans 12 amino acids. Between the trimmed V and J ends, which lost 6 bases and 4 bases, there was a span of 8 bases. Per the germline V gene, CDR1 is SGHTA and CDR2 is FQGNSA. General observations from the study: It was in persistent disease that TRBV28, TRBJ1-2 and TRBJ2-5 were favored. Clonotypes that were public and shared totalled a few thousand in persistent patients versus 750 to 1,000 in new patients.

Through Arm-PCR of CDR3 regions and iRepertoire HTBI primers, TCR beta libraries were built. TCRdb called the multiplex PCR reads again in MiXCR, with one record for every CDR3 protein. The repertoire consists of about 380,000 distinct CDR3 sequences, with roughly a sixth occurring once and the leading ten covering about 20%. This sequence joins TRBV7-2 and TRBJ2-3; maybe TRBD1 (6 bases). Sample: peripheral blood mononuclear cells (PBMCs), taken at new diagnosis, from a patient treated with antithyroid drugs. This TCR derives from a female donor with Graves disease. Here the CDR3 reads CASRGAPDTQYF. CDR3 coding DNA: TGTGCCAGCAGGGGGGCCCCAGATACGCAGTATTTT.